This section outlines one T cell receptor beta chain sequence together with its context. Its antigen remains unknown. The data are from a study of CD8+CD57+ T cells in acquired aplastic anemia. Genomic DNA acted as the template from which TCR beta VDJ combination and CDR3 sequence profiling were carried out. TCRdb called the reads again in MiXCR, with one record for every CDR3 protein. This sample has about 180,000 distinct CDR3 sequences, with 35% to 50% found just once. V shed 0 bases, J shed 10 bases, and the junction held 14 bases outside the gene matches. From germline, CDR1 is SGHRS and CDR2 YFSETQ. The CDR3 totals 17 residues. Study outcomes and limitations: A set of approximately 29 CD8+ CDR3 sequences was shared between patients and controls, and these sequences appeared highly expressed in patients.

Material: sorted CD4+, CD8+, or CD8+CD57+ T cells (not recorded which) from PBMCs. The chain carries TRBV5-1 and TRBJ2-1, with 9 bases lining up with TRBD2. This sequence originates from a human donor in good health. CDR3 sequence (DNA): TGCGCCAGCAGCTTGGCCGGGGATAGCGGGAGTTATGGAGAGCAGTTCTTC. Translating gives CASSLAGDSGSYGEQFF.